This T cell receptor beta chain appears in the sequencing data of a study of blood T cell repertoires in COVID-19. The overall study: Sites in the United States, Italy and Spain provided acute and convalescent COVID-19 samples.

This clone came up once. Profiling relied on immunoSEQ multiplex PCR, and the TCRdb table lists in-frame clones only, not all of them. Among hundreds of thousands of clones, around 91% were seen once, and the ten largest hold roughly 2.5%. CDR1 is SGHRS and CDR2 is YFSETQ in the germline V gene. There are 15 residues in the CDR3. V gave up 0 bases and J gave up 0 bases, with 9 bases separating them. Material for sequencing was PBMCs or T cells enriched from blood (not recorded which). The TCR sequence derives from a woman aged 18-35 years who had recovered from COVID-19. The rearrangement links TRBV5-1 to TRBJ1-1; D gene unclear. The CDR3 DNA follows: TGCGCCAGCAGCTTGGCGGAGGCGTTGAACACTGAAGCTTTCTTT. Translation gives CASSLAEALNTEAFF.